This passage covers 13 T cell receptor beta chains from one sample sequenced in a study of T cells in Graves' hyperthyroidism and ophthalmopathy. From RNA transcripts, TCR beta CDR3 regions were amplified. The study used the HTBI primer set for a first-round RT-PCR of the TCR CDR3. TCRdb redid the calling of the multiplex PCR reads with MiXCR, one entry per CDR3 protein. The data show 350,000 to 450,000 distinct CDR3 sequences, about 15% seen once. Sequencing input: blood. These receptors were obtained from a woman in her sixties with Graves' hyperthyroidism.

This clonotype occurred many times. The CDR3 DNA sequence: TGTGCCAGCAGTGAACTCCCGACCTACGAGCAGTACTTC. Amino acid sequence: CASSELPTYEQYF. The chain employs TRBV6-1 and TRBJ2-7; no clear D. The CDR3 has 13 amino acids. Germline V gene lookup returns CDR1 MNHNS and CDR2 SASEGT. With 2 bases removed from V and 2 bases from J, the gap between germline ends came to 7 bases.

This clonotype was found many times. The chain is built from TRBV7-9 and TRBJ2-1, with D possibly TRBD2 on 6 matching bases. The CDR3 contains 17 residues. Germline V gives CDR1 SEHNR, CDR2 FQNEAQ (reference sequence). Between the trimmed V and J ends, which lost 0 bases and 7 bases, there was a span of 19 bases. The CDR3 is CASSLAWVAAFGNEQFF. In nucleotides, the CDR3 is TGTGCCAGCAGCTTAGCGTGGGTAGCGGCCTTCGGAAATGAGCAGTTCTTC.

This clonotype has at least ten counts. The chain carries TRBV7-3 and TRBJ1-3; TRBD1 is a possible D gene (5 bases). This CDR3 is 13 amino acids long. Germline CDR1 is SGHTA and CDR2 is FQGTGA. The ends were cut back, 5 bases at V and 4 bases at J, with 9 bases in the middle. The CDR3 reads CASSPGGGNTIYF. Written as DNA, the CDR3 is TGTGCCAGCAGCCCCGGGGGGGGAAACACCATATATTTT.

This clonotype was found a few times. V gene TRBV27 combines with J gene TRBJ2-7; D gene ambiguous. This CDR3 comprises 15 residues. The V gene lost 5 bases and the J gene lost 9 bases, with 23 bases spanning the gap. Germline assignment: CDR1 MNHEY and CDR2 SMNVEV (reference sequence). CDR3 sequence (DNA): TGTGCCAGCAGTACCCGGGCTTCTGTTTTAGTCGGGCAGTACTTC. Amino acid sequence: CASSTRASVLVGQYF.

A few counts support this clonotype. The V call is TRBV5-6, the J call TRBJ2-5; D uncertain. There are 14 residues in the CDR3. Germline CDR1 and CDR2: SGHDT and YYEEEE. With 0 bases removed from V and 3 bases from J, the gap between germline ends came to 9 bases. The CDR3 nucleotides are TGTGCCAGCAGCTTGGTGGGCGTAGAAGAGACCCAGTACTTC. Encoded protein: CASSLVGVEETQYF.

Ten or more counts support this clonotype. The CDR3 loop is CASSLQGLPYEQYF. The CDR3 nucleotides are TGTGCCAGCAGTCTACAGGGCTTGCCCTACGAGCAGTACTTC. The J gene is TRBJ2-7, the V gene TRBV7-9; possible D gene TRBD1, 6 bases. The CDR3 is 14 amino acids. Germline CDR1 SEHNR, CDR2 FQNEAQ (reference sequence). V lost 6 bases, J lost 2 bases, and 14 bases lay in between. The whole variable domain, filled in from reference TRBV7-9 and TRBJ2-7, reads DTGVSQNPRHKITKRGQNVTFRCDPISEHNRLYWYRQTLGQGPEFLTYFQNEAQLEKSRLLSDRFSAERPKGSFSTLEIQRTEQGDSAMYLCASSLQGLPYEQYFGPGTRLTVT.

As for this clonotype: This may arise from a read error, as a much more abundant clone is one base away. The chain joins TRBV18 to TRBJ1-1; D not certain. V was clipped by 4 bases and J by 3 bases, with 18 bases between them. This CDR3 has 16 residues. The germline CDR1 and CDR2 sequences are KGHSH and LQKENI. Here the CDR3 reads CASSRWELGMDTEAFF. The CDR3 bases are TGTGCCAGCTCACGATGGGAATTGGGTATGGACACTGAAGCTTTCTTT. Full variable domain (remainder filled in from reference TRBV18 and TRBJ1-1): NAGVMQNPRHLVRRRGQEARLRCSPMKGHSHVYWYRQLPEEGLKFMVYLQKENIIDESGMPKERFSAEFPKEGPSILRIQQVVRGDSAAYFCASSRWELGMDTEAFFGQGTRLTVV.

This clonotype was observed at least ten times. The V and J genes are TRBV10-2 and TRBJ1-1; D is unclear. CDR3 length: 14 amino acids. Germline CDR1 WSHSY, CDR2 SAAADI. The V end lost 6 bases, the J end lost 3 bases, and 14 bases lay between the germline ends. CDR3 nucleotides: TGCGCCAGCAGCTCCTTCGGTCAGGACACTGAAGCTTTCTTT. This sequence encodes CASSSFGQDTEAFF.

This clonotype was counted between two and nine times. The chain combines TRBV19 with TRBJ1-1; D remains ambiguous. CDR1 is LNHDA and CDR2 is SQIVND in the germline V gene (reference sequence). V was clipped by 2 bases and J by 3 bases, with 13 bases between them. This CDR3 is built from 15 residues. CDR3 sequence (DNA): TGTGCCAGTAGTATATACACGGACCGGTACACTGAAGCTTTCTTT. This sequence encodes CASSIYTDRYTEAFF.

This clonotype was counted only a few times. This chain links TRBV6-1 with TRBJ2-7; 7 bases match TRBD1. Losses at the gene ends were 6 bases for V and 5 bases for J; bases not matched to a gene: 7. Germline CDR1 is MNHNS and CDR2 is SASEGT. The CDR3 consists of 13 residues. CDR3 sequence reads: CASRMTGTHEQYF. The CDR3 coding sequence is TGTGCCAGCAGAATGACAGGGACCCACGAGCAGTACTTC.

This clonotype has ten or more counts. This chain joins TRBV15 and TRBJ2-3, with 10 bases fitting TRBD1. The germline V gene encodes CDR1 LNHNV and CDR2 YYDKDF (reference sequence). V lost 0 bases and J lost 5; bases outside the gene matches: 8. The CDR3 extends over 17 amino acids. CDR3 in amino acids: CATSRDEGQGYRDTQYF. The CDR3 coding sequence is TGTGCCACCAGCAGAGATGAGGGACAGGGGTATCGAGATACGCAGTATTTT.

A note on this clonotype: A much larger clone is a single base away; this may be a read error. V usage is TRBV28 and J usage is TRBJ2-6; 7 nucleotides agree with TRBD1. This CDR3 comprises 18 residues. The germline V gene encodes CDR1 MDHEN and CDR2 SYDVKM. CDR3 residues: CASRRPTGKDSGANVPTF. In DNA form, the CDR3 reads TGTGCCAGCAGACGTCCGACAGGGAAGGATTCTGGGGCCAACGTCCCGACTTTC.

There are many counts of this clonotype. The rearrangement links TRBV5-1 to TRBJ1-1, with D unresolved. V was clipped by 3 bases and J by 4 bases, with 7 bases between them. The CDR3 consists of 12 residues. Germline lookup yields CDR1 SGHRS and CDR2 YFSETQ. CDR3 coding DNA: TGCGCCAGCAGCTCGCGGGGCACTGAAGCTTTCTTT. It encodes CASSSRGTEAFF.